The 30 T cell receptor beta chains presented below share a single source sample, sequenced in a study of T cells in Graves' hyperthyroidism and ophthalmopathy. Amplification of TCR beta CDR3 regions used RNA as the template. First-round RT-PCR with HTBI primers amplified the TCR CDR3 region. TCRdb itself ran the multiplex PCR reads through MiXCR, one entry per CDR3 protein. The data show some 200,000 distinct CDR3 sequences, roughly 15% seen once. Sequencing input: blood. These receptors were collected from a man aged 50 to 59 with Graves' hyperthyroidism.

The chain couples TRBV10-3 to TRBJ2-5; TRBD2 might be the D (6 bases). The ends were cut back, 4 bases at V and 2 bases at J, with 8 bases in the middle. From germline, CDR1 is ENHRY and CDR2 SYGVKD. This CDR3 contains 13 residues. The CDR3 spells CAISVSGQETQYF. In nucleotides, the CDR3 is TGTGCCATCAGTGTTAGCGGTCAAGAGACCCAGTACTTC.

At least ten counts were recorded for this clonotype. This chain joins TRBV5-1 and TRBJ1-1; TRBD1 is a possible D gene (6 bases). V lost 2 bases and J lost 1, with 12 bases in between. Germline CDR1 reads SGHRS; CDR2 reads YFSETQ. This CDR3 has 15 residues. The CDR3 loop is CASSFLMGQNTEAFF. The CDR3 coding sequence is TGCGCCAGCAGCTTCTTAATGGGACAGAACACTGAAGCTTTCTTT.

This clonotype was recorded at least ten times. The J gene is TRBJ2-5, the V gene TRBV28, with D possibly being TRBD2 (5 bases). There are 15 residues in the CDR3. V lost 3 bases and J lost 5, with 16 bases in between. Germline loops: CDR1 MDHEN, CDR2 SYDVKM. As DNA, the CDR3 is TGTGCCAGCAGTTTGCTAGGAGGACGGTCGGAGACCCAGTACTTC. As protein: CASSLLGGRSETQYF. The full variable domain, its missing parts supplied by reference TRBV28 and TRBJ2-5, is DVKVTQSSRYLVKRTGEKVFLECVQDMDHENMFWYRQDPGLGLRLIYFSYDVKMKEKGDIPEGYSVSREKKERFSLILESASTNQTSMYLCASSLLGGRSETQYFGPGTRLLVL.

This clonotype was observed at least ten times. The chain employs TRBV3-1 and TRBJ2-3, with D possibly matching TRBD2 (5 bases). Looked up from germline, CDR1 is LGHDT and CDR2 is YNNKEL (reference sequence). V lost 4 bases to trimming and J lost 3 bases, with 17 bases between them. This CDR3 comprises 16 residues. DNA of the CDR3: TGTGCCAGCAGCCCCTACTTGGGAGCAATGACAGATACGCAGTATTTT. As protein: CASSPYLGAMTDTQYF.

Note on this clonotype: A much larger clone sits a single nucleotide away, making a read error possible. The V call is TRBV19, the J call TRBJ1-6; D call uncertain. Germline CDR1 and CDR2: LNHDA and SQIVND (reference sequence). This CDR3 has 15 residues. CDR3 in DNA: TGTGCCAGTACCGTGACGGGCAGTGGTTCTTCACCCCTCTACTTT. Translation gives CASTVTGSGSSPLYF.

This clonotype was recorded many times. The V gene is TRBV18, the J gene TRBJ2-7; 7 bases are a match to TRBD1. After removal of 3 bases from V and 2 bases from J, the junction contained 7 bases not matched to a gene. CDR1 and CDR2 from the germline V gene are KGHSH and LQKENI. The CDR3 extends over 15 amino acids. CDR3 protein: CASSPRTGSTYEQYF. For the CDR3, the DNA is TGTGCCAGCTCACCTCGGACAGGCTCGACCTACGAGCAGTACTTC.

This clonotype was observed a handful of times. This may come from a read error, since a much larger clone is one base off. J is TRBJ2-1 and V is TRBV18, with 13 bases identical to TRBD2. Germline V gene sequence: CDR1 KGHSH, CDR2 LQKENI. This CDR3 has 18 residues. The junction had 6 bases not matched to a gene; V was cut back by 3 bases and J by 1 base. The CDR3 DNA is TGTGCCAGCTCACCGGGACTAGCGGGGCCCCTTTCCTACAATGAGCAGTTCTTC. It codes for CASSPGLAGPLSYNEQFF.

This clonotype turned up a few times. The chain is built from TRBV13 and TRBJ2-7, with TRBD2 matching over 7 bases. The CDR3 extends over 14 amino acids. V was clipped by 4 bases and J by 6 bases; unmatched bases: 9. Germline V lookup: CDR1 PRHDT, CDR2 FYEKMQ (reference sequence). The CDR3 here is CASSSPGLVREQYF. CDR3 DNA sequence: TGTGCCAGCAGCTCCCCCGGACTAGTGCGCGAGCAGTACTTC.

This rearrangement joins TRBV5-1 to TRBJ2-2; D could derive from TRBD1 or TRBD2 (6 bases each). V gave up 4 bases and J gave up 4 bases, with 11 bases separating them. Germline-derived CDR1 and CDR2 are SGHRS and YFSETQ. The CDR3 length is 14 residues. CDR3 sequence: CASSAGHPTGELFF. CDR3 sequence (DNA): TGCGCCAGCAGCGCGGGACACCCCACCGGGGAGCTGTTTTTT.

This clonotype was recorded a few times. Being one base from a much bigger clone, this may be a read error. This rearrangement joins TRBV27 to TRBJ1-1, with 7 bases matching TRBD1. The CDR3 is 14 amino acids. Germline V gives CDR1 MNHEY, CDR2 SMNVEV (reference sequence). In DNA form, the CDR3 reads TGTGCCAGCAGTTTCAATACAGGGGCCACTGAAACTTTCTTT. This gives the protein CASSFNTGATETFF.

There are many counts of this clonotype. V usage is TRBV13 and J usage is TRBJ2-5; TRBD2 aligns across 7 bases. Germline CDR1 is PRHDT and CDR2 is FYEKMQ (reference sequence). This CDR3 is built from 14 residues. Unmatched junction bases numbered 9, after V lost 6 bases and J lost 5 bases. In nucleotides, the CDR3 is TGTGCCAGCAGTTTTTTGCGGGAGACGGAGACCCAGTACTTC. The encoded protein is CASSFLRETETQYF. Using reference TRBV13 and TRBJ2-5 for the parts outside the CDR3, the full variable domain is AAGVIQSPRHLIKEKRETATLKCYPIPRHDTVYWYQQGPGQDPQFLISFYEKMQSDKGSIPDRFSAQQFSDYHSELNMSSLELGDSALYFCASSFLRETETQYFGPGTRLLVL.

There are many counts of this clonotype. Written as DNA, the CDR3 is TGTGCCAGCAGTTTCCTGACAGAAGCTTTCTTT. This encodes CASSFLTEAFF. The chain combines TRBV28 with TRBJ1-1; D gene uncertain. CDR3 size: 11 residues. V lost 3 bases and J lost 8, with 7 bases in between. In germline, CDR1 is MDHEN, CDR2 SYDVKM.

The chain carries TRBV5-1 and TRBJ1-5; no clear D gene. Trimming removed 3 bases from V and 3 bases from J, with 7 bases in between. The germline V gene encodes CDR1 SGHRS and CDR2 YFSETQ. This CDR3 has 13 amino acids. The CDR3 nucleotides are TGCGCCAGCAGCTCAGGAATCAATCAGCCCCAGCATTTT. Translation: CASSSGINQPQHF.

The table lists this clonotype with many counts. The CDR3: CASSFDGANVLTF. CDR3 nucleotides: TGTGCCAGCAGCTTTGACGGGGCCAACGTCCTGACTTTC. This chain joins TRBV11-1 and TRBJ2-6; D gene unclear. The CDR3 sequence is 13 residues long. V lost 3 bases and J 4 bases, leaving 4 bases between the germline ends. In germline, CDR1 is SGHAT, CDR2 FQDESV (reference sequence). Filled out from reference TRBV11-1 and TRBJ2-6, the complete variable domain reads EAEVAQSPRYKITEKSQAVAFWCDPISGHATLYWYRQILGQGPELLVQFQDESVVDDSQLPKDRFSAERLKGVDSTLKIQPAELGDSAMYLCASSFDGANVLTFGAGSRLTVL.

J is TRBJ2-7 and V is TRBV28; D gene uncertain. There are 12 residues in the CDR3. Germline V CDR1 and CDR2: MDHEN, SYDVKM. V lost 7 bases, J lost 2 bases, and 9 bases lay in between. This chain's CDR3 is CASTGQTYEQYF. The CDR3 coding sequence is TGTGCCAGCACTGGGCAGACCTACGAGCAGTACTTC.

At least ten counts were recorded for this clonotype. The V call is TRBV20-1, the J call TRBJ1-1; 10 bases line up with TRBD1. Germline V lookup: CDR1 DFQATT, CDR2 SNEGSKA (reference sequence). The CDR3 has 16 amino acids. Trimming removed 2 bases from V and 1 base from J; junction bases left unmatched: 7. The CDR3 protein is CSARPWDRGGNTEAFF. The CDR3 bases are TGCAGTGCTAGACCCTGGGACAGGGGCGGGAACACTGAAGCTTTCTTT.

This clonotype appeared many times. V usage is TRBV3-1 and J usage is TRBJ2-1; no clear D gene. The V and J ends lost 0 bases and 0 bases respectively, with 6 bases between them. Germline loops: CDR1 LGHDT, CDR2 YNNKEL (reference sequence). The CDR3 length is 15 residues. The DNA of the CDR3 is TGTGCCAGCAGCCAAGAAGAGAGCTCCTACAATGAGCAGTTCTTC. As protein: CASSQEESSYNEQFF.

This clonotype was counted ten times or more. The V call is TRBV2, the J call TRBJ2-7, with D perhaps TRBD1 (5 bases). This CDR3 spans 11 amino acids. The V gene lost 5 bases and the J gene lost 4 bases, with 6 bases spanning the gap. Per germline, CDR1 SNHLY and CDR2 FYNNEI. CDR3 sequence (DNA): TGTGCCAGCAGTAGACAGTACGAGCAGTACTTC. This sequence encodes CASSRQYEQYF. The full variable domain, with the rest looked up from reference TRBV2 and TRBJ2-7, is EPEVTQTPSHQVTQMGQEVILRCVPISNHLYFYWYRQILGQKVEFLVSFYNNEISEKSEIFDDQFSVERPDGSNFTLKIRSTKLEDSAMYFCASSRQYEQYFGPGTRLTVT.

This clonotype was seen at least ten times. The chain recombines TRBV7-2 with TRBJ2-7; D uncertain. Trimming removed 5 bases at V and 0 bases at J, with 11 bases between. Germline CDR1 reads SGHTA; CDR2 reads FQGNSA. CDR3 length equals 14 residues. The CDR3 nucleotides read TGTGCCAGCAGCCCAAAATTTGACTCCTACGAGCAGTACTTC. This encodes CASSPKFDSYEQYF.

The sample holds many counts of this clonotype. The rearrangement uses TRBV2 and TRBJ2-1; possible D gene TRBD2, 7 bases. The germline V gene encodes CDR1 SNHLY and CDR2 FYNNEI. The CDR3 consists of 16 residues. V shed 5 bases and J shed 7 bases, with 21 bases lying between them. The DNA for the CDR3 is TGTGCCAGCAGTCTTCGGGGGGCGGGAGTAAGGAATGAGCAGTTCTTC. This codes for CASSLRGAGVRNEQFF.

The chain combines TRBV19 with TRBJ1-1; D may be TRBD1 (6 bases). The CDR3 has 14 residues. Germline loops: CDR1 LNHDA, CDR2 SQIVND (reference sequence). The germline V and J ends were trimmed by 9 bases and 4 bases, with 18 bases remaining between them. The DNA for the CDR3 is TGTGCCAGCACCCTAGGGGGGCGAGGCACTGAAGCTTTCTTT. Translation gives CASTLGGRGTEAFF.

The chain joins TRBV30 to TRBJ2-7; TRBD1 is a possible D gene (6 bases). The CDR3 length is 16 residues. Germline V CDR1 and CDR2: GTSNPN, SVGIG (reference sequence). V lost 3 bases and J 0 bases, leaving 18 bases between the germline ends. The CDR3 DNA is TGTGCCTGGAGCCATAGGGACATTCTCTTCTCCTACGAGCAGTACTTC. Translating it yields CAWSHRDILFSYEQYF. Using reference TRBV30 and TRBJ2-7 for the parts outside the CDR3, the full variable domain is SQTIHQWPATLVQPVGSPLSLECTVEGTSNPNLYWYRQAAGRGLQLLFYSVGIGQISSEVPQNLSASRPQDRQFILSSKKLLLSDSGFYLCAWSHRDILFSYEQYFGPGTRLTVT.

About this clonotype: It may be a read error: a sequence one base away is much more abundant. This rearrangement joins TRBV24-1 to TRBJ2-7; 7 bases map to TRBD1. The CDR3 is 14 residues long. Germline-derived CDR1 and CDR2 are KGHDR and SFDVKD. Here the CDR3 reads CATSSRDRMYGQYF. The DNA of the CDR3 is TGTGCCACCAGTTCCCGGGACAGAATGTACGGGCAGTACTTC.

This clonotype was observed a few times. CDR3 nucleotide sequence: TGTGCCAGCAGTACAGGGGAGAACACTGAAGCTTTCTTT. Amino acids: CASSTGENTEAFF. The chain has TRBV2 and TRBJ1-1; TRBD1 agrees at 7 bases. This CDR3 comprises 13 residues. Trimming cost V 5 bases and J 1 base; bases outside gene matches: 1. Germline CDR1 is SNHLY and CDR2 is FYNNEI.

The V call is TRBV6-1, the J call TRBJ2-1, with 11 bases identical to TRBD2. The CDR3 is 16 amino acids. Germline CDR1 MNHNS, CDR2 SASEGT. With 5 bases clipped from V and 7 bases from J, the junction kept 10 bases outside the gene matches. The CDR3 loop reads CASSLQTSGELNEQFF. The CDR3 region has the DNA TGTGCCAGCAGTCTACAGACTAGCGGGGAATTGAATGAGCAGTTCTTC.

The gene calls are TRBV5-1 and TRBJ1-4; D not resolved. The CDR3 totals 12 residues. CDR1 and CDR2 from the germline V gene are SGHRS and YFSETQ. Trimming stripped 5 bases from V and 8 bases from J, with 10 bases between. DNA for the CDR3: TGCGCCAGCAGGGGAGTTTACGAAAAACTGTTTTTT. Residues: CASRGVYEKLFF.

This clonotype was counted at least ten times. The rearrangement links TRBV30 to TRBJ2-7; weak D call: TRBD1 (5 bases). Per the germline V gene, CDR1 is GTSNPN and CDR2 is SVGIG (reference sequence). V lost 1 base to trimming and J lost 7 bases, with 14 bases between them. The CDR3 covers 13 residues. The CDR3 loop is CAWSGGRANEQYF. In nucleotides, the CDR3 is TGTGCCTGGAGTGGAGGCAGGGCAAATGAGCAGTACTTC.

The sample holds a few counts of this clonotype. The chain joins TRBV7-2 to TRBJ1-6; D possibly corresponds to TRBD1 (6 bases). CDR1 and CDR2 (germline): SGHTA, FQGNSA. This CDR3 has 16 residues. V was cut by 3 bases and J by 9 bases, with 18 bases left in between. The CDR3 sequence: CASSFLPGGRGSPLHF. CDR3 nucleotides: TGTGCCAGCAGCTTCCTACCGGGGGGGCGCGGTTCACCCCTCCACTTT.

Ten or more counts support this clonotype. This rearrangement joins TRBV5-1 to TRBJ1-2, with TRBD1 matching 9 bases. The V gene's germline CDR1 is SGHRS and CDR2 YFSETQ. Trimming cost V 4 bases and J 4 bases; bases outside gene matches: 11. The CDR3 extends over 16 amino acids. The CDR3 here is CASSLGTGGTLYGYTF. Written as DNA, the CDR3 is TGCGCCAGCAGCCTCGGTACAGGGGGCACCCTCTATGGCTACACCTTC.

The chain joins TRBV20-1 to TRBJ1-5; 9 nucleotides agree with TRBD1. J lost 6 bases, V lost 5 bases, and 5 bases had no gene match. Germline V gene data show CDR1 as DFQATT and CDR2 as SNEGSKA (reference sequence). This CDR3 is built from 13 residues. CDR3 sequence: CSAWDREGQPQHF. CDR3 bases: TGCAGTGCTTGGGACAGGGAGGGTCAGCCCCAGCATTTT.